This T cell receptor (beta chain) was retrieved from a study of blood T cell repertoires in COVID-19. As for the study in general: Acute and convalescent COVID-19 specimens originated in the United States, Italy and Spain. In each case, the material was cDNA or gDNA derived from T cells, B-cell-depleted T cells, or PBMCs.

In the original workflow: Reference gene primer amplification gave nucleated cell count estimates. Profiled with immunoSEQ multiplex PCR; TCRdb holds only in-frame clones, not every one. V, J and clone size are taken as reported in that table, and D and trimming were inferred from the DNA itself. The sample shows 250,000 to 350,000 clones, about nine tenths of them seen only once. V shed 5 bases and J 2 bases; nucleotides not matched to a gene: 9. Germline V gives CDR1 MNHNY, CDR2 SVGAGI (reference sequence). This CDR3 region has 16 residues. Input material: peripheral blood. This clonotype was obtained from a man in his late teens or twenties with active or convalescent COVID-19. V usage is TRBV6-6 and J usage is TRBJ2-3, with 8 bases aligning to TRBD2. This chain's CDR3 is CASSPPSGGVTDTQYF. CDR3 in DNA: TGTGCCAGCAGTCCTCCAAGCGGGGGAGTCACAGATACGCAGTATTTT.